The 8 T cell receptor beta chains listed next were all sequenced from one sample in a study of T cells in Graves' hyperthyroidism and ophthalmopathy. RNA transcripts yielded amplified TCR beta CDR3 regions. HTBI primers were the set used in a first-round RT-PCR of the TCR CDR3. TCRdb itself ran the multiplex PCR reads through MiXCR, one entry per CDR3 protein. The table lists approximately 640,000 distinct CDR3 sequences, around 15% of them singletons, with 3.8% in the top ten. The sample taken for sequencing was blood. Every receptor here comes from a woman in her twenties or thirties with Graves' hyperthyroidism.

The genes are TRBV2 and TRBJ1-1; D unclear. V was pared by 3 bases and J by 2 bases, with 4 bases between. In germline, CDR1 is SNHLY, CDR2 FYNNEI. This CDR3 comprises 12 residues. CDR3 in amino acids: CASSDYNTEAFF. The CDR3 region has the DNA TGTGCCAGCAGTGATTACAACACTGAAGCTTTCTTT.

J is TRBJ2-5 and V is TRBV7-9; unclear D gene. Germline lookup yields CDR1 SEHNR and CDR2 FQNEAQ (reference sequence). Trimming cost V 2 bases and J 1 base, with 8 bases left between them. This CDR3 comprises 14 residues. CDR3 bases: TGTGCCAGCAGCTTACGGTGGGCCCAAGAGACCCAGTACTTC. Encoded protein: CASSLRWAQETQYF. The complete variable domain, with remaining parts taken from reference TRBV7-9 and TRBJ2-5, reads DTGVSQNPRHKITKRGQNVTFRCDPISEHNRLYWYRQTLGQGPEFLTYFQNEAQLEKSRLLSDRFSAERPKGSFSTLEIQRTEQGDSAMYLCASSLRWAQETQYFGPGTRLLVL.

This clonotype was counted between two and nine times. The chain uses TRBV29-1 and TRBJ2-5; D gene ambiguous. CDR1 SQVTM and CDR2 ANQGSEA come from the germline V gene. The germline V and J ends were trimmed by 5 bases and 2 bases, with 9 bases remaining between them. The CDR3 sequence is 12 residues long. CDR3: CSVMGLQETQYF. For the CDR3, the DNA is TGCAGCGTTATGGGGTTGCAAGAGACCCAGTACTTC.

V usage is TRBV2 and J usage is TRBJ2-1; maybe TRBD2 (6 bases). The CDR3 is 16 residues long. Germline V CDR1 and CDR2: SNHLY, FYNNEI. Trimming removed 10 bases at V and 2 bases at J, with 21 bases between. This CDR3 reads CATKLEGGGAYNEQFF. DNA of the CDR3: TGTGCCACCAAGCTGGAGGGAGGCGGGGCCTACAATGAGCAGTTCTTC. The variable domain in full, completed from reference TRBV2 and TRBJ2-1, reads EPEVTQTPSHQVTQMGQEVILRCVPISNHLYFYWYRQILGQKVEFLVSFYNNEISEKSEIFDDQFSVERPDGSNFTLKIRSTKLEDSAMYFCATKLEGGGAYNEQFFGPGTRLTVL.

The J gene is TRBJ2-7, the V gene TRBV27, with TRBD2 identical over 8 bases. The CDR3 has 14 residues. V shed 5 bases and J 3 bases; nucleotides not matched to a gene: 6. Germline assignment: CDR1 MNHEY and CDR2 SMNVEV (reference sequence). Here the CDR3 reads CASSPWSGSYEQYF. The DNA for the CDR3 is TGTGCCAGCAGTCCCTGGAGCGGGAGCTACGAGCAGTACTTC.

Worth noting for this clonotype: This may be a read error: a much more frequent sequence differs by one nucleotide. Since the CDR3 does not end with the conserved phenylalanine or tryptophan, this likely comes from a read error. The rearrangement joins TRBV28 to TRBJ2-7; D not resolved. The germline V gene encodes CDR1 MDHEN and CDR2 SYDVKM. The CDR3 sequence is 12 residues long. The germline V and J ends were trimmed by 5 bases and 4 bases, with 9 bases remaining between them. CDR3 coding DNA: TGTGCCAGCAGTCGATCAGGTTACGAGCAGTACCTC. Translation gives CASSRSGYEQYL.

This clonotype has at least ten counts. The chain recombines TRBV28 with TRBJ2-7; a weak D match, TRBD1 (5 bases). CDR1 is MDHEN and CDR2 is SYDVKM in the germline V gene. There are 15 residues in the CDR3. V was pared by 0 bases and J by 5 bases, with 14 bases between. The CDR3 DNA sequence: TGTGCCAGCAGTTTATGGACAGCCCTCACCGACGAGCAGTACTTC. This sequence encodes CASSLWTALTDEQYF.

Here the CDR3 reads CASTLAGQGVDTQYF. CDR3 nucleotide sequence: TGTGCCAGCACCCTAGCGGGACAGGGAGTAGATACGCAGTATTTT. This chain links TRBV12-3 or TRBV12-4 with TRBJ2-3; D assignment may be TRBD1 or TRBD2 (9 bases each). This CDR3 contains 15 residues. Trimming pared 7 bases from V and 5 bases from J, leaving 19 bases between.